Listed below are T cell receptor beta chains from one sample, sequenced in a study of blood T cells in healthy people across ages. Using its own MiXCR run on the 5' RACE reads, TCRdb lists one record per CDR3 protein. The sample has approximately 1,100,000 distinct CDR3 sequences, less than 50% seen once. The sample comprised blood. The receptors originated from a woman aged 60 to 75 in good health. Both conserved end residues are trimmed from each CDR3. Fields, in order: CDR3 length, J gene, V gene, CDR3 protein.

13,TRBJ2-3,TRBV12-3/TRBV12-4,ASSYKAGGTDTQY
12,TRBJ2-7,TRBV28,ASSFPGIPYEQY
13,TRBJ2-7,TRBV12-3/TRBV12-4,ASSLDSGGGYEQY
13,TRBJ2-3,TRBV12-3/TRBV12-4,ASSFLAGIDDTQY
17,TRBJ2-5,TRBV3-1,ASSQDKLVASGHQETQY
13,-,TRBV7-6,ASSLRAQSSYEQY
13,TRBJ2-5,TRBV20-1,SASVPSGIQETQY
15,TRBJ2-7,TRBV5-6,ASSLEWQGGAPYEQY
14,TRBJ2-7,TRBV20-1,SASLAGASSSYEQY
12,TRBJ1-2,TRBV6-5,ASSYSIARTGYT
11,TRBJ1-2,TRBV20-1,SASSLADYGYT
12,TRBJ2-5,TRBV12-3/TRBV12-4,ASRPDGGWGEQY
13,-,TRBV2,ASSEGTSGRGIQY
13,TRBJ2-3,TRBV5-1,ASSYASERTDTQY
15,TRBJ2-3,TRBV20-1,SARPAGRTYGTDTQY
14,TRBJ2-7,TRBV5-1,ASSLNPGLAGGEQY
12,-,TRBV29-1,SVSSGGQFNEQY
13,TRBJ1-1,TRBV7-3,ASSPQGVGQAEAF
14,TRBJ2-7,TRBV7-9,ASSLARTPSSYEQY
14,TRBJ2-1,TRBV20-1,SGTLAGTPWMDEQF
13,TRBJ2-7,TRBV20-1,SARALTRSDSEQY
11,TRBJ1-5,TRBV20-1,SASGPQNGPQH
13,TRBJ2-3,TRBV12-3/TRBV12-4,ASRASGTHTDTQY